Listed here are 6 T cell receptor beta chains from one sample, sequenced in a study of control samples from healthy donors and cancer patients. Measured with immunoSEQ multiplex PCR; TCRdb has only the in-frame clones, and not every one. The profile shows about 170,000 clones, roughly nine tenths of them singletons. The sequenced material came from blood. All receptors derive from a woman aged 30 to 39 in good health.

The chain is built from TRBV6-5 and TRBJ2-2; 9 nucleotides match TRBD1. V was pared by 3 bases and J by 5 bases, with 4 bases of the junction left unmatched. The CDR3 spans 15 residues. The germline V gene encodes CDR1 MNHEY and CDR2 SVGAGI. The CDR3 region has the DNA TGTGCCAGCAGTTATATGACAGGGGGGACCGGGGAGCTGTTTTTT. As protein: CASSYMTGGTGELFF.

The CDR3 loop reads CASSPADRLNQPQHF. CDR3 sequence (DNA): TGTGCCAGCTCACCAGCGGACAGGCTAAATCAGCCCCAGCATTTT. V gene TRBV18 combines with J gene TRBJ1-5, with TRBD1 matching over 7 bases. The J segment lost 4 bases and the V segment lost 2 bases, leaving 5 bases of the junction unmatched. Germline V gene lookup returns CDR1 KGHSH and CDR2 LQKENI. CDR3 size: 15 residues.

The CDR3 loop reads CASSLGGMGLNTEAFF. The CDR3, as DNA: TGTGCCAGCAGCTTGGGGGGAATGGGGTTGAACACTGAAGCTTTCTTT. This sequence joins TRBV5-4 and TRBJ1-1; D is ambiguous. The CDR3 is made up of 16 amino acids. Germline CDR1 is SGHNT and CDR2 is YYREEE (reference sequence). The V and J ends lost 0 bases and 0 bases respectively, with 12 bases between them.

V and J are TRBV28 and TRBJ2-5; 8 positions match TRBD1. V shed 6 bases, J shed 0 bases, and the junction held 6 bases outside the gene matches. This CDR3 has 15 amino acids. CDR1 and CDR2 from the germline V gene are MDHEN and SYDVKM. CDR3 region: CASRDHRGNQETQYF. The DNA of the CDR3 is TGTGCCAGCAGGGACCACAGGGGGAACCAAGAGACCCAGTACTTC. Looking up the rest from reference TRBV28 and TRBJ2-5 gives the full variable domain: DVKVTQSSRYLVKRTGEKVFLECVQDMDHENMFWYRQDPGLGLRLIYFSYDVKMKEKGDIPEGYSVSREKKERFSLILESASTNQTSMYLCASRDHRGNQETQYFGPGTRLLVL.

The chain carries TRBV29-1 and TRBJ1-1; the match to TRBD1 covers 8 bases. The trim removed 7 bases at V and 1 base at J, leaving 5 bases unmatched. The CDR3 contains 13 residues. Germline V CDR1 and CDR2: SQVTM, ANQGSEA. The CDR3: CSGRTGQNTEAFF. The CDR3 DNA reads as TGCAGCGGGAGGACAGGGCAGAACACTGAAGCTTTCTTT.

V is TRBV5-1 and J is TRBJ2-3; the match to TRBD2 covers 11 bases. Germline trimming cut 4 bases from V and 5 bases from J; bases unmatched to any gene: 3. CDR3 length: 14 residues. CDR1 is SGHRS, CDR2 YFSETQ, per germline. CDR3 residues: CASSHGLAGDTQYF. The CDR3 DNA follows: TGCGCCAGCAGCCATGGACTAGCGGGAGATACGCAGTATTTT.